This T cell receptor beta chain emerged from a study of T cells in women clearing cervical HPV infection. TCRdb keeps only in-frame clones here, not all; method: immunoSEQ multiplex PCR. Its listing shows more than 30,000 clones. All participants had a single incident cervical HPV16 infection, and prevalent HPV16 infections were excluded. Dot-blot hybridization genotyped cervical HPV amplified with MY09/MY11 PCR. Sequenced input: blood buffy coat. The receptor comes from a woman between 18 and 70 years old with a cervical HPV16 infection that either progressed to CIN3+ or cleared (not recorded which).

The CDR3 reads CASSQGPTRVTYEQYF. The DNA read from the CDR3 is TGCGCCAGCAGCCAGGGCCCGACAAGGGTTACCTACGAG. The chain joins TRBV4-1 to TRBJ2-7; D ambiguous. The CDR3 end lies 3 residues beyond the end of the read and is filled in from the germline J gene. Germline CDR1 MGHRA, CDR2 YSYEKL. V lost 3 bases to trimming and J lost 2 bases, with 17 bases between them. This CDR3 contains 16 residues.